This entry lists 7 T cell receptor beta chains sequenced from one sample in a study of blood T cell repertoires in COVID-19. The data were produced by immunoSEQ multiplex PCR, yet TCRdb's version contains in-frame clones alone and is incomplete. The repertoire consists of roughly 100,000 clones, with more than 75% occurring once and the leading ten covering around 15%. Sequencing used peripheral blood. The source is a man between 45 and 60 years old with acute or convalescent COVID-19.

The chain combines TRBV5-4 with TRBJ2-1; the match to TRBD2 covers 15 bases. The germline V gene has CDR1 SGHNT and CDR2 YYREEE (reference sequence). This CDR3 contains 16 residues. V dropped 3 bases and J dropped 8; count of bases not matched to a gene: 6. CDR3 region: CASSSGLAGGSYEQFF. CDR3 coding DNA: TGTGCCAGCAGCTCAGGACTAGCGGGAGGGTCTTATGAGCAGTTCTTC.

This clone was observed a single time. This sequence joins TRBV10-1 and TRBJ2-2; TRBD1 matches at 7 bases. The V and J ends lost 3 bases and 4 bases, in that order; junction bases with no gene match: 5. Germline CDR1 and CDR2: WNHNN and SYGVQD (reference sequence). The CDR3 loop spans 15 amino acids. CDR3 sequence reads: CASSDPYRGTGELFF. Written as DNA, the CDR3 is TGCGCCAGCAGTGACCCTTACAGGGGCACCGGGGAGCTGTTTTTT.

J is TRBJ2-2 and V is TRBV23-1; 9 bases are shared with TRBD1. TRBV23-1 is classed as an ORF, of uncertain function. The length of the CDR3 is 17 residues. Losses at the gene ends were 4 bases for V and 7 bases for J; bases not matched to a gene: 13. DNA for the CDR3: TGCGCCAGCAGTCGAGCACCCCGGGACAGGGCTATCGGGGAGCTGTTTTTT. Translation: CASSRAPRDRAIGELFF.

The chain links TRBV19 to TRBJ1-5, with 8 bases matching TRBD1. Germline CDR1 LNHDA, CDR2 SQIVND (reference sequence). There are 16 residues in the CDR3. V gave up 5 bases and J gave up 5 bases; unmatched junction bases: 11. In DNA form, the CDR3 reads TGTGCCAGTAGTCCCTGGACAGGGCGATCCGATCAGCCCCAGCATTTT. It codes for CASSPWTGRSDQPQHF. Full variable domain (missing parts from reference TRBV19 and TRBJ1-5): DGGITQSPKYLFRKEGQNVTLSCEQNLNHDAMYWYRQDPGQGLRLIYYSQIVNDFQKGDIAEGYSVSREKKESFPLTVTSAQKNPTAFYLCASSPWTGRSDQPQHFGDGTRLSIL.

The gene calls are TRBV5-1 and TRBJ2-3, with 9 bases lining up with TRBD1. Germline V gene data show CDR1 as SGHRS and CDR2 as YFSETQ. V lost 0 bases, J lost 3 bases, and 11 bases stayed unmatched. The CDR3 is 18 amino acids. CDR3 DNA: TGCGCCAGCAGCTTGGGCCCCCCCGACAGGGGGAGGACAGATACGCAGTATTTT. Its translation: CASSLGPPDRGRTDTQYF.

The gene calls are TRBV9 and TRBJ2-1, with 7 positions matching TRBD2. CDR1 and CDR2 from the germline V gene are SGDLS and YYNGEE. The CDR3 contains 15 residues. With V trimmed by 3 bases and J by 0 bases, 3 bases remained unmatched. CDR3 protein: CASSGSGVSYNEQFF. CDR3 DNA sequence: TGTGCCAGCAGCGGGAGCGGGGTCTCCTACAATGAGCAGTTCTTC.

The chain recombines TRBV19 with TRBJ2-7; 8 nucleotides align to TRBD1. The germline CDR1 and CDR2 sequences are LNHDA and SQIVND (reference sequence). This CDR3 is built from 13 residues. Here the CDR3 DNA reads TGTGCTACCGCCGTGGACAGGGCCTACGAGCAGTACTTC. Its protein product is CATAVDRAYEQYF.